The 30 T cell receptor beta chains listed next were all sequenced from one sample in a study of T cells in Graves' hyperthyroidism and ophthalmopathy (dated by TCRdb to between 2019 and 2020). The library was prepared using multiplex PCR. The listed sequencing device is Illumina HiSeq 2000. TCR beta CDR3 regions were amplified from RNA transcripts. The TCR CDR3 was subjected to a first round of RT-PCR using the HTBI primer set and the Qiagen OneStep RT-PCR kit. TCRdb reworked the public reads: Q25 trimming with fastp, MiXCR clone assembly, productive beta chains retained. Every CDR3 protein is listed once, alongside the most common genes and DNA of its rows. This sample gives a few hundred thousand distinct CDR3 sequences in total; approximately 18% of them show up just once. 35% to 45% of the sample is taken by the ten largest. Sequencing was carried out using blood. The receptors shown here come from a man aged 50-59 years with Graves' ophthalmopathy.

This clonotype was counted many times. The V gene is TRBV5-1, the J gene TRBJ2-6; 7 nucleotides agree with TRBD1. With V trimmed by 2 bases and J by 0 bases, 5 bases remained unmatched. The length of the CDR3 is 17 residues. Germline lookup yields CDR1 SGHRS and CDR2 YFSETQ. The CDR3 reads CASSLDRVFSGANVLTF. CDR3 in DNA: TGCGCCAGCAGCTTAGACAGGGTCTTCTCTGGGGCCAACGTCCTGACTTTC.

This clonotype was detected many times. This CDR3 is CASSPGQGTQPQHF. The CDR3 nucleotides are TGTGCCAGCTCACCGGGACAGGGCACTCAGCCCCAGCATTTT. The rearrangement links TRBV18 to TRBJ1-5; 9 nucleotides line up with TRBD1. V shed 3 bases and J 6 bases; nucleotides not matched to a gene: 3. There are 14 residues in the CDR3. Germline CDR1 KGHSH, CDR2 LQKENI.

The V and J genes are TRBV9 and TRBJ1-2; D is undetermined. Trimming shortened V by 3 bases and J by 8 bases, and 11 bases separated the two germline ends. The CDR3 is 12 amino acids. The germline V gene encodes CDR1 SGDLS and CDR2 YYNGEE. The CDR3 here is CASSAGLVGYTF. DNA for the CDR3: TGTGCCAGCAGCGCCGGACTAGTCGGCTACACCTTC.

This clonotype was recorded at least ten times. An end of the junction does not agree with germline; a read error may underlie this. The CDR3 nucleotides are TGCGCCAGCAGCTTGGGACGGCAGCGGGAGAAACCAGATCCGCAGTATTTT. Translated, it gives CASSLGRQREKPDPQYF. The chain recombines TRBV5-1 with TRBJ2-3; 8 bases are a match to TRBD2. CDR1 SGHRS and CDR2 YFSETQ come from the germline V gene. The CDR3 has 17 amino acids.

This clonotype was seen at least ten times. CDR3 loop: CASSTRSGDTGELFF. The CDR3 DNA is TGTGCCAGCAGCACCCGAAGTGGTGACACCGGGGAGCTGTTTTTT. V gene TRBV5-4 combines with J gene TRBJ2-2, with D unclear. V lost 4 bases to trimming and J lost 3 bases, with 13 bases between them. Germline V gene data show CDR1 as SGHNT and CDR2 as YYREEE (reference sequence). The CDR3 consists of 15 residues. The variable domain in full, completed from reference TRBV5-4 and TRBJ2-2, reads ETGVTQSPTHLIKTRGQQVTLRCSSQSGHNTVSWYQQALGQGPQFIFQYYREEENGRGNFPPRFSGLQFPNYSSELNVNALELDDSALYLCASSTRSGDTGELFFGEGSRLTVL.

The CDR3 here is CSVVGLADIQYF. In DNA form, the CDR3 reads TGCAGCGTTGTTGGACTAGCTGACATTCAGTACTTC. The genes are TRBV29-1 and TRBJ2-4, with 8 bases that match TRBD2. This CDR3 is 12 amino acids long. The junction had 4 bases not matched to a gene; V was cut back by 4 bases and J by 8 bases. Germline V CDR1 and CDR2: SQVTM, ANQGSEA.

V usage is TRBV5-1 and J usage is TRBJ1-2; no clear D gene. The CDR3 runs 14 residues. Between the trimmed V and J ends, which lost 0 bases and 2 bases, there was a span of 8 bases. Germline values: CDR1 SGHRS, CDR2 YFSETQ. CDR3 nucleotides: TGCGCCAGCAGCTTGGGGAACAGAAACTATGGCTACACCTTC. This sequence encodes CASSLGNRNYGYTF.

In the case of this clonotype: This may stem from a read error, because a much larger clone lies one nucleotide away. The chain uses TRBV11-2 and TRBJ2-5, with D perhaps matching TRBD2 (6 bases). This CDR3 is built from 16 residues. Per the germline V gene, CDR1 is SGHAT and CDR2 is FQNNGV. Trimming took off 2 bases at V and 7 bases at J, with 20 bases between the two ends. The CDR3 loop is CASSLYGGLRKGTQYF. CDR3 DNA sequence: TGTGCCAGCAGCTTATATGGAGGGCTTCGAAAAGGGACCCAGTACTTC.

The V call is TRBV27, the J call TRBJ2-7, with 14 bases that match TRBD2. Trimming took 7 bases from V and 4 from J; bases not matched to a gene: 9. The germline gives CDR1 MNHEY, CDR2 SMNVEV (reference sequence). The CDR3 covers 16 residues. The chain's CDR3 is CASTSSGTSGSYEQYF. The CDR3 bases are TGTGCCAGCACCTCTTCGGGGACTAGCGGGAGTTACGAGCAGTACTTC.

This clonotype was picked up a small number of times. This could be a read error, since a much larger clone is one nucleotide away. The chain combines TRBV18 with TRBJ1-2; TRBD1 aligns across 7 bases. The germline V gene has CDR1 KGHSH and CDR2 LQKENI. The CDR3 has 14 residues. The V and J ends lost 3 bases and 6 bases, in that order; junction bases with no gene match: 7. The CDR3 loop reads CASSPSTGKNGYTF. The CDR3 region has the DNA TGTGCCAGCTCACCCTCGACAGGGAAAAATGGCTACACCTTC.

This clonotype showed up just a few times. The CDR3 nucleotides read TGTGCCTGGAGAGGACAGGGGGTGGCGGCTTTCTTT. Its translation is CAWRGQGVAAFF. The chain recombines TRBV30 with TRBJ1-1, with 10 bases aligning to TRBD1. The V gene's germline CDR1 is GTSNPN and CDR2 SVGIG (reference sequence). The CDR3 loop spans 12 amino acids. The J segment lost 11 bases and the V segment lost 3 bases, leaving 6 bases of the junction unmatched.

Remarks on this clonotype: The CDR3 end shows no conserved phenylalanine or tryptophan, and so a read error is likely. The genes are TRBV5-1 and TRBJ2-1; 10 positions match TRBD2. J was trimmed by 2 bases and V by 5 bases; bases with no gene match: 7. Germline V CDR1 and CDR2: SGHRS, YFSETQ. The CDR3 contains 16 residues. The CDR3 nucleotides read TGCGCCAGCAGAGGGGCTAGCGGGGGAACCTACAATGAGCAGTTCCTC. This encodes CASRGASGGTYNEQFL.

Ten or more counts support this clonotype. This chain connects TRBV7-9 to TRBJ2-1, with 13 bases lining up with TRBD2. J lost 8 bases, V lost 4 bases, and 8 bases had no gene match. This CDR3 has 16 amino acids. The V gene's germline CDR1 is SEHNR and CDR2 FQNEAQ (reference sequence). CDR3 coding DNA: TGTGCCAGCAGCTCCCCAGGACTAGCGGGAGCCTATGAGCAGTTCTTC. Protein: CASSSPGLAGAYEQFF.

V gene TRBV12-3 or TRBV12-4 combines with J gene TRBJ2-7, with 7 bases fitting TRBD1. J lost 7 bases, V lost 2 bases, and 14 bases had no gene match. This CDR3 has 16 residues. The CDR3 sequence: CASSLKFGTVSGEQYF. The CDR3 DNA sequence: TGTGCCAGCAGTTTAAAATTTGGGACAGTCTCGGGGGAGCAGTACTTC.

This clonotype was detected ten times or more. V gene TRBV6-5 combines with J gene TRBJ2-7; 9 nucleotides agree with TRBD1. With 0 bases clipped from V and 3 bases from J, the junction kept 9 bases outside the gene matches. Germline values: CDR1 MNHEY, CDR2 SVGAGI. This CDR3 has 17 amino acids. The CDR3 region is CASSYSRAGTGHYEQYF. The CDR3, as DNA: TGTGCCAGCAGTTACTCGAGGGCTGGGACAGGGCACTACGAGCAGTACTTC.

This clonotype has more than one count but fewer than ten. The chain uses TRBV18 and TRBJ2-5; D possibly corresponds to TRBD2 (5 bases). Between the trimmed V and J ends, which lost 3 bases and 2 bases, there was a span of 10 bases. The CDR3 has 14 amino acids. Germline CDR1 KGHSH, CDR2 LQKENI. The CDR3 sequence: CASSPRAGQETQYF. The CDR3 DNA follows: TGTGCCAGCTCACCGAGGGCAGGTCAAGAGACCCAGTACTTC. The whole variable domain, filled in from reference TRBV18 and TRBJ2-5, reads NAGVMQNPRHLVRRRGQEARLRCSPMKGHSHVYWYRQLPEEGLKFMVYLQKENIIDESGMPKERFSAEFPKEGPSILRIQQVVRGDSAAYFCASSPRAGQETQYFGPGTRLLVL.

This rearrangement joins TRBV20-1 to TRBJ1-1; D not certain. The germline V gene has CDR1 DFQATT and CDR2 SNEGSKA (reference sequence). Trimming cost V 7 bases and J 2 bases, with 20 bases left between them. CDR3 length: 15 amino acids. The CDR3 sequence: CSGFSDGSPNTEAFF. The CDR3 DNA is TGCAGTGGGTTTTCCGACGGCTCGCCTAACACTGAAGCTTTCTTT.

This clonotype was counted ten times or more. This CDR3 is CSAKGRALNYEQYF. In DNA, the CDR3 is TGCAGTGCGAAAGGGAGGGCCCTAAACTACGAGCAGTACTTC. This chain links TRBV20-1 with TRBJ2-7; 7 bases map to TRBD2. CDR1 DFQATT and CDR2 SNEGSKA come from the germline V gene (reference sequence). This CDR3 region has 14 residues. V gave up 6 bases and J gave up 3 bases; unmatched junction bases: 11.

The chain links TRBV7-9 to TRBJ2-7, with TRBD2 identical over 12 bases. The trim removed 6 bases at V and 4 bases at J, leaving 7 bases unmatched. The germline V gene has CDR1 SEHNR and CDR2 FQNEAQ (reference sequence). The length of the CDR3 is 15 residues. The CDR3 DNA is TGTGCCAGCAGTTTACCTACTAGCGGGAGGTACGAGCAGTACTTC. Translation gives CASSLPTSGRYEQYF.

This clonotype was observed a single time. The chain combines TRBV3-1 with TRBJ2-7; 13 bases are shared with TRBD2. The V gene end was trimmed by 4 bases and the J gene end by 1 base; junction bases not matched to a gene: 4. Germline V gives CDR1 LGHDT, CDR2 YNNKEL (reference sequence). The CDR3 extends over 16 amino acids. For the CDR3, the DNA is TGTGCCAGCAGCCCCCGACTAGCGGGAGGTTCCTACGAGCAGTACTTC. Encoded protein: CASSPRLAGGSYEQYF.

Many counts were recorded for this clonotype. This chain uses TRBV3-1 with TRBJ1-5, with D possibly TRBD1 on 5 matching bases. CDR1 LGHDT and CDR2 YNNKEL come from the germline V gene (reference sequence). The V gene lost 6 bases and the J gene lost 3 bases, with 30 bases spanning the gap. The CDR3 loop spans 20 amino acids. This CDR3 is CASSHGSTQGSLTFNQPQHF. For the CDR3, the DNA is TGTGCCAGCAGTCACGGAAGTACCCAGGGCTCCCTTACTTTCAATCAGCCCCAGCATTTT. Using reference TRBV3-1 and TRBJ1-5 for the parts outside the CDR3, the full variable domain is DTAVSQTPKYLVTQMGNDKSIKCEQNLGHDTMYWYKQDSKKFLKIMFSYNNKELIINETVPNRFSPKSPDKAHLNLHINSLELGDSAVYFCASSHGSTQGSLTFNQPQHFGDGTRLSIL.

This clonotype was seen a handful of times. The J gene is TRBJ2-1, the V gene TRBV4-1; the D gene could be TRBD1 or TRBD2 (5 bases each). V lost 4 bases, J lost 0 bases, and 10 bases lay in between. CDR3 length equals 15 residues. Germline assignment: CDR1 MGHRA and CDR2 YSYEKL. In nucleotides, the CDR3 is TGCGCCAGCAGCCGCCGGGACGGCTCCTACAATGAGCAGTTCTTC. Amino acid sequence: CASSRRDGSYNEQFF.

Turning to this clonotype: A much larger clone lies a single base off, so this may be a read error. The rearrangement uses TRBV30 and TRBJ2-1, with unresolved D. Germline CDR1 reads GTSNPN; CDR2 reads SVGIG (reference sequence). Trimming took 1 base from V and 5 from J, leaving 15 bases between them. This CDR3 spans 15 amino acids. The CDR3 bases are TGTGCCTGGAGTGCGCCGGAGCACCGTGACAATGAGCAGTTCTTC. This encodes CAWSAPEHRDNEQFF.

This clonotype was observed at least ten times. The chain carries TRBV28 and TRBJ2-7; TRBD1 matches at 8 bases. Germline CDR1 MDHEN, CDR2 SYDVKM. Trimming cost V 9 bases and J 2 bases; bases outside gene matches: 9. The CDR3 contains 14 residues. CDR3 amino acids: CASQGQGLTYEQYF. Here the CDR3 DNA reads TGTGCCAGTCAAGGACAGGGCCTTACCTACGAGCAGTACTTC.

There are a few counts of this clonotype. The rearrangement uses TRBV28 and TRBJ2-1; tentative D call: TRBD2 (6 bases). V lost 7 bases, J lost 3 bases, and 16 bases lay in between. The CDR3 consists of 15 residues. Per germline, CDR1 MDHEN and CDR2 SYDVKM. Written as DNA, the CDR3 is TGTGCCAGCACCCCAAGGGAGGCACACTACAATGAGCAGTTCTTC. Translated, it gives CASTPREAHYNEQFF. Combining the CDR3 with reference TRBV28 and TRBJ2-1 gives the whole variable domain DVKVTQSSRYLVKRTGEKVFLECVQDMDHENMFWYRQDPGLGLRLIYFSYDVKMKEKGDIPEGYSVSREKKERFSLILESASTNQTSMYLCASTPREAHYNEQFFGPGTRLTVL.

This clonotype appeared a few times. The J gene is TRBJ2-7, the V gene TRBV14; the D gene is possibly TRBD1 (6 bases). CDR1 and CDR2 from the germline V gene are SGHDN and FVKESK. This CDR3 has 14 amino acids. V was clipped by 1 base and J by 6 bases, with 13 bases between them. In DNA form, the CDR3 reads TGTGCCAGCAGCCAAGTTACAGGGATGGGCGAGCAGTACTTC. Its protein is CASSQVTGMGEQYF.

CDR3 sequence reads: CAIRWGERGPGNTIYF. The CDR3 nucleotides read TGTGCCATCCGATGGGGGGAAAGGGGGCCTGGAAACACCATATATTTT. J is TRBJ1-3 and V is TRBV12-3 or TRBV12-4, with 7 bases fitting TRBD1. The trim removed 10 bases at V and 2 bases at J, leaving 14 bases unmatched. The CDR3 totals 16 residues.

The rearrangement uses TRBV11-2 and TRBJ2-1, with 11 bases matching TRBD2. V lost 4 bases to trimming and J lost 6 bases; unmatched junction nucleotides: 8. Looked up from germline, CDR1 is SGHAT and CDR2 is FQNNGV. This CDR3 region has 16 residues. CDR3: CASSSLAGGPGNEQFF. The CDR3, as DNA: TGTGCCAGCAGCTCATTAGCGGGGGGGCCCGGCAATGAGCAGTTCTTC.

This clonotype has at least ten counts. The genes are TRBV11-2 and TRBJ1-1; no clear D. The CDR3 consists of 15 residues. V was shortened by 3 bases and J by 1 base, with 12 bases between the two germline ends. Germline V CDR1 and CDR2: SGHAT, FQNNGV. DNA for the CDR3: TGTGCCAGCAGCTTTAGGAAACACACGAACACTGAAGCTTTCTTT. Its translation: CASSFRKHTNTEAFF.

The chain links TRBV2 to TRBJ2-5; 9 positions match TRBD1. Germline trimming cut 6 bases from V and 6 bases from J; bases unmatched to any gene: 11. The CDR3 is 15 residues long. The V gene's germline CDR1 is SNHLY and CDR2 FYNNEI. The CDR3 DNA is TGTGCCAGCAGAGTTGGGACAGGGATTGAACAGACCCAGTACTTC. This codes for CASRVGTGIEQTQYF.